This T cell receptor (beta chain) came from a study of T-cell reconstitution after alpha-beta-depleted transplantation in children. Study results and caveats: Expanded graft clones, several hundred of them, were reportedly the source of alpha-beta T cells about two months after transplant. Surviving recipient T cells and intrathymic progenitors accounted for some patients' high TCRbeta diversity at day 60. T-cell counts and diversity at one year post-transplant came mainly from newly produced T cells.

The CDR3 is 12 residues long. Looked up from germline, CDR1 is SEHNR and CDR2 is FQNEAQ (reference sequence). Trimming shortened V by 1 base and J by 5 bases, and 5 bases separated the two germline ends. Unique molecular identifiers featured in how the TCRbeta library was prepared. TCRdb fed the PCR reads into MiXCR, producing one record per CDR3 protein. This table has 200,000 to 250,000 distinct CDR3 sequences, about 24% appearing once. Turning to this clonotype: Its antigen is not identified.

The sequenced sample was PBMCs, mostly from graft donor cells, obtained 360 days after TCRalphabeta/CD19-depleted stem cell transplant. The clonotype originates from a female patient between 2 and 15 years old who had a stem cell transplant for congenital amegakaryocytic thrombocytopenia, so the T cells may come from the graft donor. The chain links TRBV7-9 to TRBJ1-1; D ambiguous. This CDR3 is CASSLGWTEAFF. The CDR3 DNA reads as TGTGCCAGCAGCTTAGGTTGGACTGAAGCTTTCTTT. The whole variable domain, filled in from reference TRBV7-9 and TRBJ1-1, reads DTGVSQNPRHKITKRGQNVTFRCDPISEHNRLYWYRQTLGQGPEFLTYFQNEAQLEKSRLLSDRFSAERPKGSFSTLEIQRTEQGDSAMYLCASSLGWTEAFFGQGTRLTVV.